Listed below are T cell receptor beta chains from one sample, sequenced in a study of blood T cell repertoires in COVID-19. Assay: immunoSEQ multiplex PCR; the TCRdb copy retains only in-frame clones and omits some. The table shows about 280,000 clones, with about four fifths occurring only once. Material: peripheral blood. The source of these receptors is a woman in her forties or fifties who had recovered from COVID-19. Both conserved end residues are trimmed from each CDR3. The order of the fields is J gene, D gene, clone size, V gene, CDR3 protein. A D gene is named only where the DNA matches it firmly. The size entry is marked missing in some rows and otherwise reads once, few, many or a size class.

TRBJ1-5	TRBD1	NA	TRBV7-2	ASSSQGAVPNQPQH
TRBJ1-2	TRBD1	few	TRBV28	ASRYRGRANYGYT
TRBJ2-1	TRBD2	once	TRBV20-1	SASSGSSSYNEQF
TRBJ2-7	NA	NA	TRBV7-3	ASSLGPPGTPN
TRBJ2-3	NA	once	TRBV7-2	ASRVGGSTDTQY
TRBJ2-1	TRBD2	NA	TRBV7-9	ASSYFRTSGVGYEQF
TRBJ1-1	NA	NA	TRBV29-1	SASRELGTEAF
TRBJ1-5	TRBD1	NA	TRBV28	ASSLRVYRGGRGQPQH
TRBJ2-2	TRBD1	NA	TRBV10-3	ATKQGTNTGELF
TRBJ2-1	NA	NA	TRBV7-9	ASSASGVNEQF
TRBJ1-1	NA	NA	TRBV5-8	ASTKPPGPEAF
TRBJ1-2	TRBD1	NA	TRBV7-2	ASSLGQGAGYGYT
TRBJ1-1	NA	few	TRBV7-9	ASSLYGPEAF
TRBJ2-3	NA	NA	TRBV28	ASLSPQDLAFTDTQY
TRBJ1-1	NA	NA	TRBV4-3	ASSQAGNTEAF
TRBJ2-7	NA	once	TRBV6-5	ASSYSTSTEPYEQY
TRBJ2-3	TRBD1	NA	TRBV5-1	ASSLVGTGATDTQY
TRBJ1-5	NA	NA	TRBV6-2/TRBV6-3	ASSYSRSALYQPQH
TRBJ1-3	NA	few	TRBV15	ATSRDLSVSSGNTIY
TRBJ1-2	TRBD1	NA	TRBV6-5	ASSYSLAGGAYGYT
TRBJ2-7	NA	NA	TRBV28	ASRTGGRGTYEQY
TRBJ1-2	TRBD1	NA	TRBV4-1	ASSQPRQGAKGYT
TRBJ1-1	NA	NA	TRBV29-1	SASGRGGGNTEAF
TRBJ2-3	TRBD1	NA	TRBV18	ASSGTGATDTQY
TRBJ1-1	NA	NA	TRBV5-4	ASSPSGGRGTEAF
TRBJ2-7	NA	NA	TRBV27	ASSLKGHTYEQY
TRBJ2-7	TRBD2	few	TRBV6-2/TRBV6-3	ASSNGREPPYEQY
TRBJ2-7	TRBD2	NA	TRBV5-1	ASSLEAGSSYEQY
TRBJ1-3	NA	NA	TRBV5-1	ASSLAGSPGNTIY
TRBJ1-3	NA	NA	TRBV7-9	ASSLGSVSGNTIY
TRBJ2-7	NA	NA	TRBV5-4	ASSFPGSSYEQY
TRBJ2-1	TRBD2	NA	TRBV4-3	ASSNQASGRSEQF
TRBJ2-1	NA	NA	TRBV5-1	ASSLEGSRYNEQF
TRBJ2-7	NA	NA	TRBV19	ASSIAGSAWDEQY
TRBJ2-7	TRBD2	once	TRBV5-1	ASSLASGGPRVY
TRBJ2-7	NA	NA	TRBV7-2	ASSSAGGSEQY
TRBJ1-6	TRBD1	NA	TRBV14	ASSLSPDRGKNSPLH
TRBJ1-5	NA	NA	TRBV27	ASSWGRDYQPQH
TRBJ2-3	TRBD2	NA	TRBV5-1	ATRAGTTPNTDTQY
TRBJ2-3	NA	NA	TRBV7-9	ASSFGQTTSTDTQY
TRBJ2-6	TRBD1	NA	TRBV28	ASSAGTGRFGANVLT
TRBJ1-2	NA	few	TRBV27	ASSATDNYGYT
TRBJ2-2	TRBD1	NA	TRBV4-3	ASSQEDRGITSRGTGELF